This is a list of T cell receptor beta chains from one sample in a study of blood T cells in healthy people across ages. TCRdb called the 5' RACE reads again in MiXCR, with one record for every CDR3 protein. The repertoire holds about 1.5 million distinct CDR3 sequences, with approximately 42% as singletons. Input material: blood. The receptors derive from a woman younger than 30 in good health. Both conserved end residues are part of each CDR3. D genes are given only for firm matches. The size field is filled for only some rows; it gives once, few, many or a size class.

d_call	v_call	j_call	clone_size	cdr3_nt	cdr3_aa
TRBD1	TRBV2	TRBJ2-1	once	TGTGCCAGCAATAATGGGGACAGAGGGGTAAATGAGCGGTTCTTC	CASNNGDRGVNERFF
-	TRBV4-1	TRBJ2-7	many	TGCGCCAGCAGCCAGGGTGGCGGCTACGAGCAGTACTTC	CASSQGGGYEQYF
-	TRBV7-9	TRBJ2-2	few	TGTGCCAGCAGCTTGGGTTCCGGGACGAACACCGGGGAGCTGTTTTTT	CASSLGSGTNTGELFF
-	TRBV9	TRBJ2-1	few	TGTGCCAGCAGCGTAGAGGGGGTCCCCAATGAGCAGTTCTTC	CASSVEGVPNEQFF
-	TRBV7-9	TRBJ2-7	few	TGTGCCAGCAGCTTTACCGATTCCCCCTACGAGCAGTACTTC	CASSFTDSPYEQYF
TRBD2	TRBV19	TRBJ2-1	-	TGTGCCAGTAAAATTGAGAGCGGGAGGTACAATGAGCAGTTCTTC	CASKIESGRYNEQFF
TRBD1	TRBV2	TRBJ1-6	-	TGTGCCAGCACCACAGGGGGCACGTATAATTCACCCCTCCACTTT	CASTTGGTYNSPLHF
TRBD2	TRBV9	TRBJ2-1	-	TGTGCCAGCAGCCCCCAGCGGGGAGGGATCAATGAGCAGTTCTTC	CASSPQRGGINEQFF
-	TRBV6-2/TRBV6-3	TRBJ2-3	-	TGTGCCAGCAGTTACTCCCCCTCGGCAGATACGCAGTATTTT	CASSYSPSADTQYF
-	TRBV12-3/TRBV12-4	TRBJ2-1	-	TGTGCCAGCAGTTTAAGGGGTGGGGCAGGGAGTCAGTTCTTC	CASSLRGGAGSQFF
-	TRBV27	TRBJ1-1	-	TGTGCCAGCAGTTCCCCCGGGGCTGAAGCTTTCTTT	CASSSPGAEAFF
-	TRBV12-3/TRBV12-4	TRBJ2-1	-	TGTGCCAGCAGTTTTGCGGATGATAGCTCCTACAATGAGCAGTTCTTC	CASSFADDSSYNEQFF
TRBD1	TRBV19	TRBJ1-1	-	TGTGCCTGTAAGATCACAGGGGCCACTGAAGCTTTCTTT	CACKITGATEAFF
-	TRBV4-1	TRBJ1-6	few	TGCGCCAGCAGCCAAGAATGGCCCGGGACCCTCCACTTT	CASSQEWPGTLHF
-	TRBV5-1	TRBJ1-2	-	TGCGCCAGCAGCTTGGTTAGGGCGGACTATGGCTACACCTTC	CASSLVRADYGYTF
TRBD2	TRBV29-1	TRBJ2-7	-	TGCAGCGTTGAGACTAGCGGGGACTACAATGAGCAGTACTTC	CSVETSGDYNEQYF
-	TRBV24-1	TRBJ2-2	few	TGTGCCACCAGTGCCACAGGGCATTCCGGGGAGCTGTTTTTT	CATSATGHSGELFF
-	TRBV13	TRBJ2-7	few	TGTGCCAGCAGCTCACGTGCGCAAGGCCCCTACGAGCAGTACTTC	CASSSRAQGPYEQYF
TRBD1	TRBV29-1	TRBJ2-7	many	TGCAGCGTTGAGGGACAGGGTAAAGAAGACGAGCAGTACTTC	CSVEGQGKEDEQYF
-	TRBV12-3/TRBV12-4	TRBJ2-7	few	TGTGCCAGCAGCCTCCTGGAGGCTAATAGAGGGGAGCAGTACTTC	CASSLLEANRGEQYF
TRBD2	TRBV20-1	TRBJ2-1	few	TGCAGTGGACTAGCGGGGGGCACGGGGAATGAGCAGTTCTTC	CSGLAGGTGNEQFF
-	TRBV4-1	TRBJ2-7	-	TGCGCCAGCAGCTCTTGGTGGGGGGCAGGGGTACGCGAGCAGTACTTC	CASSSWWGAGVREQYF
-	TRBV7-9	TRBJ2-3	-	TGTGCCAGCAGCTTAATCCTTCGAGATACGCAGTATTTT	CASSLILRDTQYF
TRBD2	TRBV7-2	TRBJ2-7	-	TGTGCCAGCAGCACGGGACTAGATACCTACGAGCAGTACTTC	CASSTGLDTYEQYF
-	TRBV3-1	TRBJ1-1	-	TGTGCCAGCAGCCAGATGCAGAACACTGAAGCTTTCTTT	CASSQMQNTEAFF
-	TRBV15	TRBJ2-7	few	TGTGCCACCAGCAGAGATGAGCAGGGGCAGTACTTC	CATSRDEQGQYF
TRBD1	TRBV6-1	TRBJ2-3	few	TGTGCCAGCACCGGCCCGGACAGGGGGCTTCCAGATACGCAGTATTTT	CASTGPDRGLPDTQYF
TRBD2	TRBV3-1	TRBJ2-5	-	TGTGCCAGTGCCGGGACTAACCGAGAGACCCAGTACTTC	CASAGTNRETQYF
-	TRBV30	TRBJ2-3	-	TGTGCCTGGAGGCGAAGGGGGGTCCTCCTCACAGATACGCAGTATTTT	CAWRRRGVLLTDTQYF
TRBD2	TRBV5-1	TRBJ2-7	-	TGCGCCAGCAGCACGGACGGGACTAGCGGCTACGAGCAGTACTTC	CASSTDGTSGYEQYF
TRBD1	TRBV28	TRBJ2-7	few	TGTGCCAGCAGTTTAGTGGGACAGGGGGTATACGAGCAGTACTTC	CASSLVGQGVYEQYF
-	TRBV25-1	TRBJ1-1	-	TGTGCCAGCATCGGAAGGAGGGGGAACACCGAAGCTTTCTTT	CASIGRRGNTEAFF
TRBD2	TRBV25-1	TRBJ2-3	-	TGTGCCAGCAGTGATTTAGCGGGAGATACGCAGTATTTT	CASSDLAGDTQYF
-	TRBV7-9	TRBJ1-4	-	TGTGCCAGCAGCCCCCGGGGGCAGGGAGGATACGAAAAACTGTTTTTT	CASSPRGQGGYEKLFF
-	TRBV6-5	TRBJ2-1	-	TGTGCCAGCAGTGGGCTGGGGGCGTGGGAGCAGTTCTTC	CASSGLGAWEQFF
-	TRBV2	TRBJ2-1	-	TGTGCCAGCAGTGATGACTTTACTGGGCAGTTCTTC	CASSDDFTGQFF
-	TRBV11-2	TRBJ1-1	-	TGTGCCAGCAGCCTGGACACGGGGAGCTATTTGAACACTGAAGCTTTCTTT	CASSLDTGSYLNTEAFF
-	TRBV10-3	TRBJ2-4	-	TGTGCCATCATGGAACAGCGCGAGGAGCAGTACTTC	CAIMEQREEQYF
-	TRBV5-1	TRBJ1-4	-	TGCGCCAGCAGCTTGGTTGTGGGGGCAACTAATGAAAAACTGTTTTTT	CASSLVVGATNEKLFF
TRBD2	TRBV6-1	TRBJ2-7	-	TGTGCCAGCAGTACATTCCTCGTTAGGGGACTAGCGGCAGACTACGAGCAGTACTTC	CASSTFLVRGLAADYEQYF
TRBD2	TRBV19	TRBJ2-1	-	TGTGCCAGTAAAGCTAGCGGAGTGGGCTCCTACAATGAGCAGTTCTTC	CASKASGVGSYNEQFF
TRBD2	TRBV4-1	TRBJ2-7	few	TGCGCCAGCAGCCAAGCCCCTCGGGGGGTAGCGGGAGGGCCGGTTCGGACCTACGAGCAGTACTTC	CASSQAPRGVAGGPVRTYEQYF
TRBD2	TRBV20-1	TRBJ2-7	few	TGCAGTGCTAGAAGATCCGGGACTAGCGGGAGGAAATCCTACGAGCAGTACTTC	CSARRSGTSGRKSYEQYF
-	TRBV11-2	TRBJ2-1	-	TGTGCCAGCAGCGCCACTAGTCTGGATGAGCAGTTCTTC	CASSATSLDEQFF
TRBD1	TRBV6-6	TRBJ2-4	-	TGTGCCAGCATCGCTAACAGGGGTGGCGGCATTCAGTACTTC	CASIANRGGGIQYF
-	TRBV20-1	TRBJ2-7	few	TGCAGTGCTAGGGCACTGCTGACACGTACCTACGAGCAGTACTTC	CSARALLTRTYEQYF
-	TRBV11-2	TRBJ2-7	few	TGTGCCAGCAGCTTAGGGTTGAGCTCCTACAATGAGCAGTACTTC	CASSLGLSSYNEQYF
TRBD2	TRBV6-2/TRBV6-3	TRBJ2-5	-	TGTGCCAGCAGTTACGGGCTAGCGGTAGAGACCCAGTACTTC	CASSYGLAVETQYF
-	TRBV5-5	TRBJ1-1	-	TGTGCCAGCAGCCTATCAGCGGGCTCTCGAATGCTGGGAGCTTTCTTT	CASSLSAGSRMLGAFF
TRBD1	TRBV29-1	TRBJ2-7	many	TGCAGCGTTGAGGGACAGGGTCCCTACGAGCAGTACTTC	CSVEGQGPYEQYF
-	TRBV12-3/TRBV12-4	TRBJ2-3	-	TGTGCCAGCAGTTTGGAGGGAACCCCAGATACGCAGTATTTT	CASSLEGTPDTQYF
-	TRBV20-1	TRBJ2-5	-	TGCAGTGCTAGAGAGGTTAGGACGGAGACCCAGTACTTC	CSAREVRTETQYF
TRBD2	TRBV4-1	TRBJ2-7	few	TGCGCCAGCAGCCAAGACCACTTTCCCGGGACTAGCTCCTACGAGCAGTACTTC	CASSQDHFPGTSSYEQYF
-	TRBV10-3	TRBJ2-3	-	TGTGCCATCAGTGAGTCAAAGGAGGCAGGGGCATATACGCAGTATTTT	CAISESKEAGAYTQYF